This T cell receptor beta chain is drawn from a study of T cell responses to AZD1222 COVID-19 vaccine. This CDR3 has 15 amino acids. Germline CDR1 MGHDK, CDR2 SYGVNS. V shed 3 bases and J shed 0 bases, with 9 bases lying between them. The table came from immunoSEQ multiplex PCR; TCRdb's copy has only in-frame clones and leaves some out. The sample includes around 160,000 clones, 90% to 95% of them seen just once. This TCR derives from an adult in good health. This chain joins TRBV25-1 and TRBJ1-3; D may be TRBD1 (6 bases). Sequenced here: peripheral blood, sampled on day 0 of MenACWY control vaccination. The CDR3 DNA reads as TGTGCCAGCAGTGATACAGGGAGCTCTGGAAACACCATATATTTT. Translated, it gives CASSDTGSSGNTIYF. The variable domain in full, with the rest retrieved from reference TRBV25-1 and TRBJ1-3, is EADIYQTPRYLVIGTGKKITLECSQTMGHDKMYWYQQDPGMELHLIHYSYGVNSTEKGDLSSESTVSRIRTEHFPLTLESARPSHTSQYLCASSDTGSSGNTIYFGEGSWLTVV.